The T cell receptor (beta chain) under discussion was sequenced for a study of T cell responses to AZD1222 COVID-19 vaccine. Sequencing used immunoSEQ multiplex PCR; TCRdb keeps in-frame clones, though not all of them. The data hold approximately 79,000 clones, with just over 85% observed a single time. This clone is a singleton in its sample. V dropped 4 bases and J dropped 4; count of bases not matched to a gene: 4. Germline V gene data show CDR1 as MNHEY and CDR2 as SMNVEV (reference sequence). The CDR3 spans 16 residues. V gene TRBV27 combines with J gene TRBJ2-3; 14 nucleotides align to TRBD2. This TCR came from an adult in good health. Sample: peripheral blood, taken on day 0 of AZD1222 vaccination. CDR3 DNA sequence: TGTGCCAGCAGTTCGACTAGCGGGAGGGCCGCAGATACGCAGTATTTT. Its protein is CASSSTSGRAADTQYF.